A single sample is the source of the 11 T cell receptor beta chains below, sequenced in a study of blood T cell repertoires in COVID-19. Produced via immunoSEQ multiplex PCR; TCRdb's table is partial and in-frame only. This table holds some 31,000 clones, over 90% found once. Sequenced material: peripheral blood. The receptors derive from a human donor in a cohort sampled during active COVID-19.

V and J are TRBV5-1 and TRBJ2-1; unclear D gene. Looked up from germline, CDR1 is SGHRS and CDR2 is YFSETQ. CDR3 length: 14 amino acids. V was trimmed by 0 bases and J by 1 base, leaving 5 bases between them. CDR3: CASSLGNSYNEQFF. The DNA of the CDR3 is TGCGCCAGCAGCTTGGGTAATTCCTACAATGAGCAGTTCTTC.

This clone was observed once. The chain carries TRBV10-3 and TRBJ2-7, with 11 bases matching TRBD1. V shed 0 bases and J 2 bases; nucleotides not matched to a gene: 3. Germline CDR1 and CDR2: ENHRY and SYGVKD. This CDR3 region has 16 residues. CDR3 sequence: CAISESRGQGAYEQYF. Here the CDR3 DNA reads TGTGCCATCAGTGAGTCGAGGGGACAGGGGGCCTACGAGCAGTACTTC.

The chain carries TRBV6-6 and TRBJ1-3, with D perhaps matching TRBD1 (5 bases). This CDR3 contains 15 residues. Germline CDR1 and CDR2: MNHNY and SVGAGI (reference sequence). The germline V and J ends were trimmed by 0 bases and 7 bases, with 13 bases remaining between them. CDR3 nucleotides: TGTGCCAGCAGTTACTCGATACAGGTTGCGAACACCATATATTTT. It specifies CASSYSIQVANTIYF.

This chain connects TRBV11-2 to TRBJ2-7, with TRBD2 identical over 9 bases. The V gene's germline CDR1 is SGHAT and CDR2 FQNNGV. The length of the CDR3 is 14 residues. V lost 5 bases to trimming and J lost 1 base; unmatched junction nucleotides: 3. The CDR3, as DNA: TGTGCCAGCAGCCGAGCGGGGGGTTCCTACGAGCAGTACTTC. Protein product: CASSRAGGSYEQYF.

This clone was recorded only once. The V gene is TRBV27, the J gene TRBJ2-5, with TRBD1 identical over 8 bases. J lost 9 bases, V lost 2 bases, and 11 bases had no gene match. CDR1 and CDR2 from the germline V gene are MNHEY and SMNVEV (reference sequence). The CDR3 covers 15 residues. The CDR3 sequence: CASSLAPGTGSPQYF. Here the CDR3 DNA reads TGTGCCAGCAGTTTAGCCCCCGGGACAGGTTCACCCCAGTACTTC.

CDR3 loop: CASRDRWRNTEAFF. CDR3 DNA sequence: TGTGCCAGCAGAGACAGGTGGAGGAACACTGAAGCTTTCTTT. The rearrangement links TRBV3-1 (or the pseudogene TRBV3-2) to TRBJ1-1; maybe TRBD1 (6 bases). Germline CDR1 is LGHDT and CDR2 is YNNKEL (reference sequence). This CDR3 is 14 amino acids long. V was shortened by 6 bases and J by 1 base, with 12 bases between the two germline ends.

V and J are TRBV6-5 and TRBJ1-1; 10 nucleotides agree with TRBD1. CDR3 length: 12 amino acids. CDR1 and CDR2 from the germline V gene are MNHEY and SVGAGI. Losses at the gene ends were 10 bases for V and 5 bases for J; bases not matched to a gene: 4. CDR3 protein: CATWTGGTEAFF. The CDR3 DNA reads as TGTGCCACCTGGACAGGGGGTACTGAAGCTTTCTTT.

The chain has TRBV7-3 and TRBJ2-3; 8 bases are a match to TRBD1. The CDR3 contains 19 residues. Trimming at V came to 5 bases and at J to 0 bases, leaving 16 bases not matched to a gene. Per germline, CDR1 SGHTA and CDR2 FQGTGA. CDR3 DNA: TGTGCCAGCAGCATTCCCGGGACAGGCGCCGGGACCAGCACAGATACGCAGTATTTT. It encodes CASSIPGTGAGTSTDTQYF.

V and J are TRBV6-2 or TRBV6-3 and TRBJ2-7; TRBD2 might be the D (6 bases). Germline CDR1 MNHEY, CDR2 SVGEGT. V shed 5 bases and J shed 3 bases, with 14 bases lying between them. The CDR3 has 14 residues. The DNA of the CDR3 is TGTGCCAGCAGTCGAGGGACGGGGGACTACGAGCAGTACTTC. Protein: CASSRGTGDYEQYF.

The CDR3 bases are TGTGCCAGCAGGGGCCTCGGGGGAGCGGGGTACGAGCAGTACTTC. It codes for CASRGLGGAGYEQYF. The rearrangement uses TRBV27 and TRBJ2-7, with TRBD2 matching over 7 bases. V lost 6 bases and J lost 4; bases outside the gene matches: 12. CDR3 size: 15 residues. Per germline, CDR1 MNHEY and CDR2 SMNVEV (reference sequence).

This rearrangement joins TRBV4-1 to TRBJ1-6; D perhaps matches TRBD1 (6 bases). This CDR3 region has 15 residues. The germline CDR1 and CDR2 sequences are MGHRA and YSYEKL. V was cut by 0 bases and J by 8 bases, with 11 bases left in between. The CDR3 reads CASSQEGRGYSPLHF. For the CDR3, the DNA is TGCGCCAGCAGCCAAGAGGGCAGGGGCTATTCACCCCTCCACTTT.